The sequence of this T cell receptor (beta chain) was determined in a study of T cells in Graves' hyperthyroidism and ophthalmopathy. General observations from the study: Ophthalmopathy stood apart from stable hyperthyroidism in a 13 V-J model. A median 6.5 months before onset, the model predicted ophthalmopathy.

This CDR3 has 12 amino acids. J was trimmed by 6 bases and V by 3 bases; bases with no gene match: 0. Germline values: CDR1 SGDLS, CDR2 YYNGEE. Each diagnosis drew on symptoms, thyroxine, TRAb, thyroid ultrasound and orbital computed tomography findings. Amplified TCR beta CDR3 regions came from RNA transcripts. With the HTBI primer set, the TCR CDR3 went through a first round of RT-PCR. TCRdb used MiXCR to reprocess the multiplex PCR reads, holding one entry per CDR3 protein. The data contain around 380,000 distinct CDR3 sequences, roughly 13% of them singletons. The table lists this clonotype with a few counts. Its specificity is unknown.

Input material: blood. V gene TRBV9 combines with J gene TRBJ2-1; TRBD1 aligns across 7 bases. The sequence was collected from a man aged 25 to 45 with Graves' hyperthyroidism that later progressed to Graves' ophthalmopathy. CDR3 in DNA: TGTGCCAGCAGCGGACAGGGCAATGAGCAGTTCTTC. Its translation is CASSGQGNEQFF.